The 7 T cell receptor beta chains presented below share a single source sample, sequenced in a study of T cell responses to AZD1222 COVID-19 vaccine. Some clones are missing from TCRdb's copy, which holds only in-frame ones; the method was immunoSEQ multiplex PCR. The sample has roughly 20,000 clones, 82% seen once; the top ten hold 40% to 45%. Specimen: peripheral blood, collected on day 0 of AZD1222 vaccination. Receptor source: an adult in good health.

This rearrangement joins TRBV7-9 to TRBJ1-1; tentatively, D is TRBD1 (6 bases). Trimming took 1 base from V and 6 from J, leaving 15 bases between them. Germline lookup yields CDR1 SEHNR and CDR2 FQNEAQ (reference sequence). This CDR3 contains 15 residues. The CDR3 coding sequence is TGTGCCAGCAGCTTAGGATTTACGGACAGTCCTGAAGCTTTCTTT. Translating gives CASSLGFTDSPEAFF.

This clone was observed a handful of times. The V call is TRBV28, the J call TRBJ2-1; D perhaps matches TRBD2 (6 bases). The CDR3 totals 16 residues. CDR1 and CDR2 (germline): MDHEN, SYDVKM. The V end lost 4 bases, the J end lost 2 bases, and 15 bases lay between the germline ends. CDR3 nucleotides: TGTGCCAGCAGTTCCCCTGGGGGGAACACCTACAATGAGCAGTTCTTC. This encodes CASSSPGGNTYNEQFF.

The chain carries TRBV19 and TRBJ2-7; the D is unclear. CDR3 size: 15 residues. Trimming cost V 3 bases and J 2 bases, with 14 bases left between them. Germline V gives CDR1 LNHDA, CDR2 SQIVND (reference sequence). The CDR3 spells CASSMSSSQAYEQYF. CDR3 DNA sequence: TGTGCCAGTAGTATGTCGTCGTCTCAAGCCTACGAGCAGTACTTC.

There are a few counts of this clone. V gene TRBV3-1 (or the pseudogene TRBV3-2) combines with J gene TRBJ1-2; D is unclear. This CDR3 has 13 amino acids. Germline V lookup: CDR1 LGHDT, CDR2 YNNKEL (reference sequence). V was trimmed by 4 bases and J by 4 bases, leaving 10 bases between them. The CDR3 sequence is CASSPTQFYGYTF. Here the CDR3 DNA reads TGTGCCAGCAGCCCGACCCAGTTCTATGGCTACACCTTC.

The chain couples TRBV19 to TRBJ2-1, with 7 bases matching TRBD2. V dropped 6 bases and J dropped 0; count of bases not matched to a gene: 2. CDR3 size: 14 residues. The germline V gene encodes CDR1 LNHDA and CDR2 SQIVND (reference sequence). This CDR3 is CASRGLNSYNEQFF. DNA for the CDR3: TGTGCCAGTAGGGGACTAAACTCCTACAATGAGCAGTTCTTC. Full variable domain (rest looked up from reference TRBV19 and TRBJ2-1): DGGITQSPKYLFRKEGQNVTLSCEQNLNHDAMYWYRQDPGQGLRLIYYSQIVNDFQKGDIAEGYSVSREKKESFPLTVTSAQKNPTAFYLCASRGLNSYNEQFFGPGTRLTVL.

The rearrangement links TRBV29-1 to TRBJ2-7; D ambiguous. V was clipped by 6 bases and J by 5 bases, with 11 bases between them. The CDR3 length is 11 residues. Germline CDR1 SQVTM, CDR2 ANQGSEA. The CDR3, as DNA: TGCAGCGTGCCCACAGAGAACGAGCAGTACTTC. Amino acids: CSVPTENEQYF.

V and J are TRBV28 and TRBJ1-2, with D perhaps TRBD1 (6 bases). Germline loops: CDR1 MDHEN, CDR2 SYDVKM. V gave up 2 bases and J gave up 1 base, with 11 bases separating them. CDR3 length equals 15 residues. DNA for the CDR3: TGTGCCAGCAGTTTAAGAGGGACAATTAACTATGGCTACACCTTC. It specifies CASSLRGTINYGYTF.